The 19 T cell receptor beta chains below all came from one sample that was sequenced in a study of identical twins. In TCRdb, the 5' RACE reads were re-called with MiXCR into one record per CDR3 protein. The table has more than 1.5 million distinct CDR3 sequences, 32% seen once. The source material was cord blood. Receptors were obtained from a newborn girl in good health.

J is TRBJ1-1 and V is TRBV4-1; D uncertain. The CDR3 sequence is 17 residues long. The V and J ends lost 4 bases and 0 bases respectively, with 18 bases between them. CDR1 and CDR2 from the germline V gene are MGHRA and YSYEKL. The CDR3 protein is CASSPFGEGSLNTEAFF. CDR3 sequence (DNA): TGCGCCAGCAGCCCCTTCGGGGAGGGCAGCTTGAACACTGAAGCTTTCTTT.

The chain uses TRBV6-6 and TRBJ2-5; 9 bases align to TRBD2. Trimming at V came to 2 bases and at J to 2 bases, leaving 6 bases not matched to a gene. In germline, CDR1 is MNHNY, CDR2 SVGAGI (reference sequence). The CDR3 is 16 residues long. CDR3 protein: CASSYGSGSRQETQYF. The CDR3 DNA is TGTGCCAGCAGTTACGGTAGCGGGAGCCGACAAGAGACCCAGTACTTC.

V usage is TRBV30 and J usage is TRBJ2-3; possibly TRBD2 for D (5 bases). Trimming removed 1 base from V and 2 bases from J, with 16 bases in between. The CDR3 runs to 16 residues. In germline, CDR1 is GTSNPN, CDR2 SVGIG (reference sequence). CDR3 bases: TGTGCCTGGAGTGAAGGGCTAGCCCAACTCACAGATACGCAGTATTTT. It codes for CAWSEGLAQLTDTQYF.

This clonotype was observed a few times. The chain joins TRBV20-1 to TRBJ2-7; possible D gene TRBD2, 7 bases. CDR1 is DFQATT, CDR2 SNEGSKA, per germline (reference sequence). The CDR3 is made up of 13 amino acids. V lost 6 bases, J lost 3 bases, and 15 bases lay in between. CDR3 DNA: TGCAGTGCAGGGGAGGGGGGGCTCTACGAGCAGTACTTC. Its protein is CSAGEGGLYEQYF.

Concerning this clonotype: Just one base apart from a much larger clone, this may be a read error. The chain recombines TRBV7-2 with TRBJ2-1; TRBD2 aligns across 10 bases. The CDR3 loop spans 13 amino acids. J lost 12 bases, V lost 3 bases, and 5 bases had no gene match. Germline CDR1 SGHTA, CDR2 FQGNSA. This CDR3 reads CASSFGLADGQFF. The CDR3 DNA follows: TGTGCCAGCAGCTTCGGACTAGCGGATGGGCAGTTCTTC.

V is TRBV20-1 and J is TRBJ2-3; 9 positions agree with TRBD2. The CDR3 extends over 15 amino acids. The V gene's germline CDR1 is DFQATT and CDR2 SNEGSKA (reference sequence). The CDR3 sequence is CSQHPTSGSTDTQYF. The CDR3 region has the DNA TGCAGCCAACACCCGACTAGCGGCAGCACAGATACGCAGTATTTT.

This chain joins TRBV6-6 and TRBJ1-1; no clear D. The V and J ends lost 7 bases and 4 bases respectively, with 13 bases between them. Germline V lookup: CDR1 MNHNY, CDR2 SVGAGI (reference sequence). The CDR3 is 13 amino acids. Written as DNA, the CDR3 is TGTGCCAGCACCCTTGCCCATGGCACTGAAGCTTTCTTT. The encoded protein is CASTLAHGTEAFF.

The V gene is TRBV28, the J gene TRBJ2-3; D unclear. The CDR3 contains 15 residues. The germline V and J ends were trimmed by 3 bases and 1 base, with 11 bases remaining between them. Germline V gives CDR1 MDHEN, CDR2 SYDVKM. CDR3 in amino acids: CASSFLTLGTDTQYF. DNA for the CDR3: TGTGCCAGCAGTTTTTTGACTCTAGGCACAGATACGCAGTATTTT. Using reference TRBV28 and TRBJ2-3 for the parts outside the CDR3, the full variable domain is DVKVTQSSRYLVKRTGEKVFLECVQDMDHENMFWYRQDPGLGLRLIYFSYDVKMKEKGDIPEGYSVSREKKERFSLILESASTNQTSMYLCASSFLTLGTDTQYFGPGTRLTVL.

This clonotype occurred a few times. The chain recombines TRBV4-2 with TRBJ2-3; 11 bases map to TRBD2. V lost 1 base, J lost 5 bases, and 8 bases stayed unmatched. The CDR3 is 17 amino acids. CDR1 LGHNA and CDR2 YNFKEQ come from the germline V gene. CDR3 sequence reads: CASSQALTSGKVDTQYF. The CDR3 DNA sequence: TGTGCCAGCAGCCAAGCGCTGACTAGCGGGAAGGTAGATACGCAGTATTTT.

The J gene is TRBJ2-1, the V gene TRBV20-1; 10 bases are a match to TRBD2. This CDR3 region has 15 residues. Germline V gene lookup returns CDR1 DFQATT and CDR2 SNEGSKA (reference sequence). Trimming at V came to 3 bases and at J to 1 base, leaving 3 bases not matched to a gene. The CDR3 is CSARKGLASYNEQFF. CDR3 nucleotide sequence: TGCAGTGCTAGGAAGGGACTAGCGTCCTACAATGAGCAGTTCTTC.

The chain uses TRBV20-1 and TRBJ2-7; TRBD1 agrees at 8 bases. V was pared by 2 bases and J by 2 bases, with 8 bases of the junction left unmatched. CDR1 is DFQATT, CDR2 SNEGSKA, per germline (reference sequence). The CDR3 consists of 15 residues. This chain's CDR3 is CSARSADRGTYEQYF. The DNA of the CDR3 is TGCAGTGCTAGATCCGCCGACAGGGGAACCTACGAGCAGTACTTC.

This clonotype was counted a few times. DNA for the CDR3: TGTGCCAGCAGGGGGACAGGGAAGAACTATGGCTACACCTTC. This codes for CASRGTGKNYGYTF. This sequence joins TRBV6-2 or TRBV6-3 and TRBJ1-2; 9 bases are a match to TRBD1. CDR1 MNHEY and CDR2 SVGEGT come from the germline V gene. Unmatched junction bases numbered 4, after V lost 6 bases and J lost 2 bases. The CDR3 runs to 14 residues.

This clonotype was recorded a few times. CDR3 nucleotide sequence: TGTGCCATCATGGGCCGAGGGGGTAGCACAGATACGCAGTATTTT. Translated: CAIMGRGGSTDTQYF. The genes are TRBV10-3 and TRBJ2-3; D might be TRBD1 (6 bases). The V gene's germline CDR1 is ENHRY and CDR2 SYGVKD. This CDR3 has 15 amino acids. V lost 7 bases and J 0 bases, leaving 14 bases between the germline ends.

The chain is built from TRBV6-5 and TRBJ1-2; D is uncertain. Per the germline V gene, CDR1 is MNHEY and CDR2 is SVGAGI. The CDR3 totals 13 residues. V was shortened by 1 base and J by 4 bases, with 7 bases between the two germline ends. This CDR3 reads CASSYLPSYGYTF. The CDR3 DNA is TGTGCCAGCAGTTACTTGCCGAGCTATGGCTACACCTTC.

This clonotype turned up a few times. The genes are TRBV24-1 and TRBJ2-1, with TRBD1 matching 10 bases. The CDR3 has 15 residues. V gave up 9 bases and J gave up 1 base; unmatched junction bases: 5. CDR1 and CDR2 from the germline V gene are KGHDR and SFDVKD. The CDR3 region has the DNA TGTGCCACCCGGGGACAGGGGTTGTCCTACAATGAGCAGTTCTTC. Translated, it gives CATRGQGLSYNEQFF.

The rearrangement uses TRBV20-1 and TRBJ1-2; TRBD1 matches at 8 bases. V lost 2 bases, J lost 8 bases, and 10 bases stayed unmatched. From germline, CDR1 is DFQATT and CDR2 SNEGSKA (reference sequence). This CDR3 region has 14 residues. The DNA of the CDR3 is TGCAGTGCTAGAAGGGACAGGTTATCTTTAGGCTACACCTTC. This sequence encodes CSARRDRLSLGYTF.

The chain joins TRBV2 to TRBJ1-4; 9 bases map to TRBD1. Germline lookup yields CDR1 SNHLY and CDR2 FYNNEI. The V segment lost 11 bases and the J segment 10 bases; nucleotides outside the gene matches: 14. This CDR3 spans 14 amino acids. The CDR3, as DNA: TGTGCCGGCGCCCGGGACAGGGAATTGGGAAAACTGTTTTTT. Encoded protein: CAGARDRELGKLFF.

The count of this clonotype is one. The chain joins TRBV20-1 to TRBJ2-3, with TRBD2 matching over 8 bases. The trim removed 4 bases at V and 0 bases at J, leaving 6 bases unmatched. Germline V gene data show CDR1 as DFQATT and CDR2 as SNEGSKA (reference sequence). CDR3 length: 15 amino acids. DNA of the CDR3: TGCAGTGCTATTCCCCCTAGCGGGAGCACAGATACGCAGTATTTT. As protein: CSAIPPSGSTDTQYF.

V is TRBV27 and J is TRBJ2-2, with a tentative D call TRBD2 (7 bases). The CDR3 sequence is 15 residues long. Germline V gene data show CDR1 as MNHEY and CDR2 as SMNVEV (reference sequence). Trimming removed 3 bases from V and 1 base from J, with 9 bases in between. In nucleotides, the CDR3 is TGTGCCAGCAGTTTTAGGGGGGGGAACACCGGGGAGCTGTTTTTT. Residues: CASSFRGGNTGELFF.